Below are 27 T cell receptor beta chains sequenced from a single sample in a study of blood T cell repertoires in COVID-19. The method was immunoSEQ multiplex PCR; TCRdb's version includes in-frame clones alone and lacks a portion of them. In the table there are 200,000 or so clones, about nine tenths of which are singletons. Sample: peripheral blood. The receptors were gathered from a man aged 70 or older with acute or convalescent COVID-19.

A remark on this clone: This specimen includes other DNA sequences encoding the same CDR3. CDR3 in amino acids: CASSLSGGNYGYTF. Here the CDR3 DNA reads TGCGCCAGCAGCTTGTCCGGGGGAAACTATGGCTACACCTTC. The chain uses TRBV5-1 and TRBJ1-2, with a possible D match to TRBD1 (5 bases). V dropped 1 base and J dropped 2 bases, with 9 bases sitting between them. Germline CDR1 and CDR2: SGHRS and YFSETQ. The CDR3 covers 14 residues.

The CDR3 loop is CASSLGGGDNSPLHF. The CDR3 DNA reads as TGTGCCAGCAGCTTGGGAGGCGGAGATAATTCACCCCTCCACTTT. The chain joins TRBV5-4 to TRBJ1-6; D ambiguous. Germline lookup yields CDR1 SGHNT and CDR2 YYREEE (reference sequence). V lost 0 bases and J lost 5, with 9 bases in between. CDR3 length equals 15 residues.

V gene TRBV15 combines with J gene TRBJ2-7; 7 bases line up with TRBD2. The V and J ends lost 1 base and 0 bases, in that order; junction bases with no gene match: 3. Germline lookup yields CDR1 LNHNV and CDR2 YYDKDF (reference sequence). The CDR3 totals 15 residues. CDR3 sequence: CATSRVASGSYEQYF. The CDR3 DNA sequence: TGTGCCACCAGCAGAGTCGCTAGCGGCTCCTACGAGCAGTACTTC.

The gene calls are TRBV4-2 and TRBJ2-7; tentative D call: TRBD1 (5 bases). V was pared by 2 bases and J by 4 bases, with 6 bases between. Germline CDR1 is LGHNA and CDR2 is YNFKEQ. The CDR3 extends over 12 amino acids. CDR3 in amino acids: CASSQPGYEQYF. As DNA, the CDR3 is TGTGCCAGCAGCCAACCAGGGTACGAGCAGTACTTC.

The chain has TRBV28 and TRBJ1-5; D perhaps matches TRBD1 (5 bases). V dropped 6 bases and J dropped 0 bases, with 9 bases sitting between them. Germline CDR1 and CDR2: MDHEN and SYDVKM. The CDR3 extends over 14 amino acids. The CDR3 here is CASRPGGSNQPQHF. The CDR3 DNA reads TGTGCCAGCAGACCGGGGGGTAGCAATCAGCCCCAGCATTTT.

The chain has TRBV27 and TRBJ2-7, with a possible D match to TRBD2 (6 bases). The germline V gene has CDR1 MNHEY and CDR2 SMNVEV (reference sequence). CDR3 length equals 14 residues. The ends were cut back, 6 bases at V and 3 bases at J, with 15 bases in the middle. The CDR3 here is CASSPGTGFYEQYF. Written as DNA, the CDR3 is TGTGCCAGCAGCCCCGGGACTGGGTTCTACGAGCAGTACTTC.

The rearrangement joins TRBV16 to TRBJ2-3; D is unclear. Germline CDR1 KGHSY, CDR2 FQNENV. The CDR3 is made up of 12 amino acids. The ends were cut back, 4 bases at V and 2 bases at J, with 4 bases in the middle. The CDR3 is CASSPSTDTQYF. The CDR3, as DNA: TGTGCCAGCAGCCCTTCCACAGATACGCAGTATTTT.

V gene TRBV19 combines with J gene TRBJ2-1; 10 bases fit TRBD1. From germline, CDR1 is LNHDA and CDR2 SQIVND (reference sequence). The junction had 7 bases not matched to a gene; V was cut back by 5 bases and J by 9 bases. CDR3 length: 14 residues. This CDR3 reads CASSFSGTGAEQFF. The CDR3 DNA follows: TGTGCCAGTAGTTTTTCCGGGACAGGGGCTGAGCAGTTCTTC.

The rearrangement joins TRBV4-2 to TRBJ2-3; TRBD2 agrees at 12 bases. Germline CDR1 and CDR2: LGHNA and YNFKEQ. The junction had 5 bases not matched to a gene; V was cut back by 1 base and J by 0 bases. The CDR3 runs to 18 residues. DNA for the CDR3: TGTGCCAGCAGCCAAGGGACTAGCGGGACCGCTAGCACAGATACGCAGTATTTT. Encoded protein: CASSQGTSGTASTDTQYF.

The gene calls are TRBV5-5 and TRBJ1-6, with TRBD1 matching 9 bases. The CDR3 is made up of 17 amino acids. From germline, CDR1 is SGHKS and CDR2 YYEKEE (reference sequence). With 5 bases clipped from V and 2 bases from J, the junction kept 8 bases outside the gene matches. In DNA, the CDR3 is TGTGCCAGCAGTTCGGGACAGGGTTCAGCCTATAATTCACCCCTCCACTTT. Its protein is CASSSGQGSAYNSPLHF.

The chain employs TRBV28 and TRBJ2-1; 10 positions match TRBD1. The CDR3 has 15 amino acids. Trimming cost V 6 bases and J 5 bases; bases outside gene matches: 7. Per germline, CDR1 MDHEN and CDR2 SYDVKM. CDR3 loop: CASRGDRGRNNEQFF. CDR3 bases: TGTGCCAGCAGGGGCGACAGGGGGCGGAACAATGAGCAGTTCTTC.

V gene TRBV6-5 combines with J gene TRBJ1-2, with D possibly TRBD1 on 6 matching bases. The CDR3 runs 13 residues. Trimming stripped 6 bases from V and 3 bases from J, with 11 bases between. Germline V gene lookup returns CDR1 MNHEY and CDR2 SVGAGI. CDR3 sequence (DNA): TGTGCCAGCAGATTGGACAGCCACTATGGCTACACCTTC. As protein: CASRLDSHYGYTF.

The chain combines TRBV10-1 with TRBJ1-2; a weak D match, TRBD1 (6 bases). V lost 2 bases, J lost 8 bases, and 24 bases lay in between. This CDR3 spans 17 amino acids. Germline loops: CDR1 WNHNN, CDR2 SYGVQD (reference sequence). In DNA, the CDR3 is TGCGCCAGCAGTGAGAAAGGGGGGGCGCGTCCAAGAGAGGGCTACACCTTC. Translated, it gives CASSEKGGARPREGYTF.

The genes are TRBV18 and TRBJ2-7; TRBD1 matches 8 bases. This CDR3 spans 13 amino acids. Losses at the gene ends were 6 bases for V and 6 bases for J; bases not matched to a gene: 7. CDR1 and CDR2 from the germline V gene are KGHSH and LQKENI. The CDR3 protein is CASSSTGAGEQYF. For the CDR3, the DNA is TGTGCCAGCTCTTCGACAGGGGCCGGCGAGCAGTACTTC. The variable domain in full, with the rest retrieved from reference TRBV18 and TRBJ2-7, is NAGVMQNPRHLVRRRGQEARLRCSPMKGHSHVYWYRQLPEEGLKFMVYLQKENIIDESGMPKERFSAEFPKEGPSILRIQQVVRGDSAAYFCASSSTGAGEQYFGPGTRLTVT.

V is TRBV7-9 and J is TRBJ1-2; D is perhaps TRBD1 (5 bases). This CDR3 has 13 residues. CDR1 and CDR2 from the germline V gene are SEHNR and FQNEAQ (reference sequence). V dropped 1 base and J dropped 4 bases, with 7 bases sitting between them. The CDR3 reads CASSLGGPYGYTF. CDR3 bases: TGTGCCAGCAGCTTAGGGGGCCCCTATGGCTACACCTTC. The full variable domain, in which reference TRBV7-9 and TRBJ1-2 provide the parts outside the CDR3, is DTGVSQNPRHKITKRGQNVTFRCDPISEHNRLYWYRQTLGQGPEFLTYFQNEAQLEKSRLLSDRFSAERPKGSFSTLEIQRTEQGDSAMYLCASSLGGPYGYTFGSGTRLTVV.

This chain connects TRBV10-3 to TRBJ2-2; 7 nucleotides align to TRBD1. CDR3 length equals 15 residues. CDR1 is ENHRY and CDR2 is SYGVKD in the germline V gene. V shed 6 bases, J shed 6 bases, and the junction held 10 bases outside the gene matches. The CDR3 reads CAISPRGQGAGELFF. CDR3 bases: TGTGCCATCAGCCCTCGGGGCCAGGGGGCCGGGGAGCTGTTTTTT.

The rearrangement links TRBV7-2 to TRBJ2-2; 7 bases are shared with TRBD2. V gave up 0 bases and J gave up 2 bases; unmatched junction bases: 3. Germline V CDR1 and CDR2: SGHTA, FQGNSA. CDR3 length equals 16 residues. The CDR3 DNA reads as TGTGCCAGCAGCTTAGCTCTAGCGGCTAACACCGGGGAGCTGTTTTTT. Amino acids: CASSLALAANTGELFF.

The V call is TRBV7-2, the J call TRBJ1-4, with D hard to call. CDR3 size: 15 residues. The germline V and J ends were trimmed by 3 bases and 8 bases, with 16 bases remaining between them. Germline-derived CDR1 and CDR2 are SGHTA and FQGNSA. CDR3 coding DNA: TGTGCCAGCAGCTTGGGAGGGTTATTGAGAGAAAAACTGTTTTTT. It is translated as CASSLGGLLREKLFF.

CDR3 region: CATRGIGQGAKGETQYF. DNA for the CDR3: TGTGCCACCAGGGGGATCGGACAGGGGGCGAAGGGAGAGACCCAGTACTTC. V usage is TRBV24-1 and J usage is TRBJ2-5, with 11 bases lining up with TRBD1. The CDR3 runs 17 residues. The ends lost 7 bases at V and 4 bases at J; junction bases unmatched: 13. Germline loops: CDR1 KGHDR, CDR2 SFDVKD.

The chain employs TRBV6-5 and TRBJ1-2; 10 positions agree with TRBD1. The V gene end was trimmed by 6 bases and the J gene end by 6 bases; junction bases not matched to a gene: 7. Germline-derived CDR1 and CDR2 are MNHEY and SVGAGI. The CDR3 consists of 14 residues. This chain's CDR3 is CASRGQGSGNGYTF. CDR3 DNA: TGTGCCAGCAGGGGACAGGGGAGCGGGAATGGCTACACCTTC.

The chain is built from TRBV18 and TRBJ2-3; D is uncertain. CDR1 and CDR2 from the germline V gene are KGHSH and LQKENI. The CDR3 contains 14 residues. Trimming left V 3 bases short and J 0 bases short, with 7 bases between. CDR3 nucleotides: TGTGCCAGCTCACCCCAGACTAGCACAGATACGCAGTATTTT. Encoded protein: CASSPQTSTDTQYF.

The chain combines TRBV12-3 or TRBV12-4 with TRBJ1-1, with D possibly TRBD1 on 6 matching bases. Trimming removed 5 bases at V and 5 bases at J, with 9 bases between. This CDR3 is 12 amino acids long. The CDR3 DNA is TGTGCCAGCAGTCAACAGGGAACTGAAGCTTTCTTT. It encodes CASSQQGTEAFF.

J is TRBJ2-7 and V is TRBV9; D is perhaps TRBD2 (5 bases). The V and J ends lost 0 bases and 6 bases respectively, with 16 bases between them. The CDR3 spans 15 residues. The germline V gene has CDR1 SGDLS and CDR2 YYNGEE. The CDR3 bases are TGTGCCAGCAGCGTAGGTGAGGGTACTCTTCGCGAGCAGTACTTC. Its protein product is CASSVGEGTLREQYF.

The V and J genes are TRBV27 and TRBJ2-1; the D gene is possibly TRBD2 (6 bases). This CDR3 has 16 amino acids. Trimming took off 3 bases at V and 0 bases at J, with 12 bases between the two ends. Germline CDR1 reads MNHEY; CDR2 reads SMNVEV (reference sequence). The CDR3 coding sequence is TGTGCCAGCAGTTTCTCTGGGGGGAGCTCCTACAATGAGCAGTTCTTC. The encoded protein is CASSFSGGSSYNEQFF.

This clone occurred once. One end of the junction does not line up with germline, which may come from a read error. The rearrangement links TRBV7-2 to TRBJ2-2; 8 positions match TRBD1. Germline V gives CDR1 SGHTA, CDR2 FQGNSA. The CDR3 runs to 15 residues. The CDR3 DNA follows: TGTGCCAGCAGGCCGGACAGGGTCAACATCGGGGAGCTGTTTTTT. Translation gives CASRPDRVNIGELFF.

The chain employs TRBV5-4 and TRBJ2-7; TRBD2 is a possible D gene (6 bases). The length of the CDR3 is 16 residues. Germline loops: CDR1 SGHNT, CDR2 YYREEE (reference sequence). The V and J ends lost 0 bases and 2 bases respectively, with 15 bases between them. The CDR3, as DNA: TGTGCCAGCAGCTTGGGATGGGACGGGAGCACCTACGAGCAGTACTTC. Translation: CASSLGWDGSTYEQYF.

This clone was counted once. J is TRBJ2-1 and V is TRBV7-3; 9 bases align to TRBD1. With 5 bases clipped from V and 2 bases from J, the junction kept 4 bases outside the gene matches. CDR1 and CDR2 (germline): SGHTA, FQGTGA. The CDR3 sequence is 15 residues long. The CDR3 region is CASSEQGAAYNEQFF. CDR3 DNA sequence: TGTGCCAGCAGCGAACAGGGGGCAGCCTACAATGAGCAGTTCTTC.